The 11 T cell receptor beta chains given below trace back to one sample, sequenced in a study of radiation and T cells in renal cell carcinoma. Generated by immunoSEQ multiplex PCR, the TCRdb table keeps only in-frame clones and is missing some. The table has about 150,000 clones, roughly 87% seen once. Specified time point: blood 2 weeks post-SBRT. Treatment described: 15 Gy SBRT to primary tumor, nephrectomy 4 weeks later. The specimen comprised blood, sampled from a patient whose treatment included radiotherapy and nephrectomy. The source of these receptors is a woman aged 45-59 years with renal cell carcinoma.

This clone was detected only a few times. The chain carries TRBV20-1 and TRBJ2-7, with unresolved D. Trimming removed 3 bases at V and 0 bases at J, with 3 bases between. Germline lookup yields CDR1 DFQATT and CDR2 SNEGSKA (reference sequence). The CDR3 extends over 11 amino acids. The CDR3 sequence: CSARNSYEQYF. In DNA, the CDR3 is TGCAGTGCTAGGAACTCCTACGAGCAGTACTTC.

This clone was observed a few times. The chain combines TRBV19 with TRBJ1-1; perhaps TRBD1 as D (5 bases). Trimming took 5 bases from V and 4 from J, leaving 8 bases between them. The CDR3 sequence is 12 residues long. Germline V CDR1 and CDR2: LNHDA, SQIVND (reference sequence). In DNA form, the CDR3 reads TGTGCCAGTAGTGGGGACGGCACTGAAGCTTTCTTT. Protein sequence: CASSGDGTEAFF.

The V call is TRBV5-1, the J call TRBJ1-2, with D tentatively TRBD1 (6 bases). V shed 4 bases and J shed 4 bases, with 14 bases lying between them. The CDR3 has 14 residues. Germline CDR1 and CDR2: SGHRS and YFSETQ. This CDR3 is CASSLQGSGYGYTF. The CDR3 region has the DNA TGCGCCAGCAGCCTCCAGGGGTCGGGCTATGGCTACACCTTC. The entire variable domain, with the rest obtained from reference TRBV5-1 and TRBJ1-2, is as follows: KAGVTQTPRYLIKTRGQQVTLSCSPISGHRSVSWYQQTPGQGLQFLFEYFSETQRNKGNFPGRFSGRQFSNSRSEMNVSTLELGDSALYLCASSLQGSGYGYTFGSGTRLTVV.

This clone appeared a single time. The CDR3 is CASSPNRETEAFF. CDR3 in DNA: TGTGCCAGCTCACCGAACAGGGAGACTGAAGCTTTCTTT. The chain links TRBV18 to TRBJ1-1, with TRBD1 as a possible D gene (6 bases). Trimming cost V 3 bases and J 5 bases, with 10 bases left between them. Germline assignment: CDR1 KGHSH and CDR2 LQKENI. The CDR3 length is 13 residues.

The chain uses TRBV7-2 and TRBJ2-4; no firm D call. Between the trimmed V and J ends, which lost 1 base and 7 bases, there was a span of 8 bases. Germline-derived CDR1 and CDR2 are SGHTA and FQGNSA. This CDR3 region has 13 residues. The chain's CDR3 is CASSLDRANIQYF. The CDR3 region has the DNA TGTGCCAGCAGCTTAGACCGAGCGAACATTCAGTACTTC. Based on the CDR3 plus reference TRBV7-2 and TRBJ2-4, the full variable domain is GAGVSQSPSNKVTEKGKDVELRCDPISGHTALYWYRQSLGQGLEFLIYFQGNSAPDKSGLPSDRFSAERTGGSVSTLTIQRTQQEDSAVYLCASSLDRANIQYFGAGTRLSVL.

The CDR3 bases are TGTGCCAGCAGCTTGAGAACGAACACCGGGGAGCTGTTTTTT. Its protein product is CASSLRTNTGELFF. The chain joins TRBV5-6 to TRBJ2-2; D is unresolved. The CDR3 consists of 14 residues. From germline, CDR1 is SGHDT and CDR2 YYEEEE. V was clipped by 1 base and J by 0 bases, with 4 bases between them.

This chain joins TRBV5-1 and TRBJ1-6, with 9 nucleotides matching TRBD1. The CDR3 is 15 amino acids. The ends lost 0 bases at V and 10 bases at J; junction bases unmatched: 5. Germline lookup yields CDR1 SGHRS and CDR2 YFSETQ. The chain's CDR3 is CASSLAGQGRSPLHF. As DNA, the CDR3 is TGCGCCAGCAGCTTGGCGGGACAGGGAAGATCACCCCTCCACTTT.

DNA of the CDR3: TGTGCCAGCAGTGAGGGGCCATACCGGGACACGGCTTCAGGCGGCTACACCTTC. It encodes CASSEGPYRDTASGGYTF. The chain uses TRBV6-4 and TRBJ1-2, with D possibly matching TRBD1 (6 bases). The CDR3 loop spans 18 amino acids. Germline loops: CDR1 MRHNA, CDR2 SNTAGT. Between the trimmed V and J ends, which lost 3 bases and 8 bases, there was a span of 28 bases.

V usage is TRBV30 and J usage is TRBJ1-6; D is unclear. V was cut by 8 bases and J by 6 bases, with 14 bases left in between. Germline V gives CDR1 GTSNPN, CDR2 SVGIG (reference sequence). The CDR3 consists of 13 residues. The CDR3 protein is CAGVAQFNSPLHF. The DNA for the CDR3 is TGTGCCGGGGTCGCACAGTTTAATTCACCCCTCCACTTT.

This sequence joins TRBV6-6 and TRBJ2-7; 9 positions match TRBD1. The CDR3 contains 15 residues. The germline V gene has CDR1 MNHNY and CDR2 SVGAGI (reference sequence). Trimming took 7 bases from V and 4 from J; bases not matched to a gene: 11. In DNA, the CDR3 is TGTGCCAGCACCCCTAGTGGGACAGGGTTTTACGAGCAGTACTTC. Translation: CASTPSGTGFYEQYF.

The chain recombines TRBV2 with TRBJ1-3; D call uncertain. V dropped 9 bases and J dropped 1 base, with 19 bases sitting between them. The germline gives CDR1 SNHLY, CDR2 FYNNEI. The CDR3 has 16 amino acids. The CDR3 is CASHPVGPASGNTIYF. The CDR3 DNA sequence: TGTGCCAGTCACCCGGTCGGGCCGGCTTCTGGAAACACCATATATTTT.